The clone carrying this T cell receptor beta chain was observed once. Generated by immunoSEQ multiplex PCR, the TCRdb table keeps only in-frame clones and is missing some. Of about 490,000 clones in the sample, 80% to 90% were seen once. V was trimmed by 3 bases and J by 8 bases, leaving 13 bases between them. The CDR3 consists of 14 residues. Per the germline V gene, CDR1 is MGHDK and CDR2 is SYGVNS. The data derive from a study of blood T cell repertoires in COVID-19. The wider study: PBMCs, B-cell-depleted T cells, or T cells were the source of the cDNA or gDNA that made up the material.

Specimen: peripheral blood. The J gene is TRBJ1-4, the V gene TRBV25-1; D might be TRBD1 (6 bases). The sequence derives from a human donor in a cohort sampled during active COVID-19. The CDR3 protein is CASSDRGAGEKLFF. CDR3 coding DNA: TGTGCCAGCAGTGACAGGGGCGCCGGGGAAAAACTGTTTTTT.